The 7 T cell receptor beta chains reported below all come from one sample, sequenced in a study of blood T cell repertoires in COVID-19. Sequencing used immunoSEQ multiplex PCR; TCRdb keeps in-frame clones, though not all of them. This sample has 200,000 to 250,000 clones; 70% to 90% occur once, and the top ten carry over 1.1%. Specimen: peripheral blood. These receptors were collected from a man aged 80 or over with acute or convalescent COVID-19.

The chain uses TRBV18 and TRBJ1-1, with D maybe TRBD1 (5 bases). Trimming shortened V by 6 bases and J by 7 bases, and 27 bases separated the two germline ends. CDR1 and CDR2 from the germline V gene are KGHSH and LQKENI. CDR3 length: 17 amino acids. CDR3 loop: CASSPTPLLGQGGEAFF. CDR3 in DNA: TGTGCCAGCTCCCCGACCCCCTTGCTGGGGCAGGGAGGTGAAGCTTTCTTT.

CDR3 protein: CASRLEYSGNTIYF. In DNA form, the CDR3 reads TGTGCCAGCAGGCTAGAGTACTCTGGAAACACCATATATTTT. This rearrangement joins TRBV28 to TRBJ1-3; D gene uncertain. Germline V gene lookup returns CDR1 MDHEN and CDR2 SYDVKM. The ends were cut back, 6 bases at V and 0 bases at J, with 9 bases in the middle. The CDR3 sequence is 14 residues long.

V gene TRBV12-3 or TRBV12-4 combines with J gene TRBJ2-2; no definite D call. V was pared by 5 bases and J by 7 bases, with 5 bases between. The CDR3 loop spans 11 amino acids. CDR3: CASSEFGELFF. For the CDR3, the DNA is TGTGCCAGCAGTGAGTTCGGGGAGCTGTTTTTT.

This chain links TRBV18 with TRBJ1-6; D gene uncertain. The CDR3 spans 13 residues. CDR1 and CDR2 from the germline V gene are KGHSH and LQKENI. The V end lost 5 bases, the J end lost 8 bases, and 10 bases lay between the germline ends. The CDR3 spells CASSSTADSPLHF. In DNA form, the CDR3 reads TGTGCCAGCTCATCCACAGCTGATTCACCCCTCCACTTT.

This clone was detected only once. The CDR3 here is CASSIRQGAYEQYF. The CDR3 DNA sequence: TGTGCCAGCAGCATTAGACAGGGGGCCTACGAGCAGTACTTC. The rearrangement links TRBV28 to TRBJ2-7, with 9 nucleotides matching TRBD1. The V and J ends lost 6 bases and 2 bases, in that order; junction bases with no gene match: 5. Germline V gene lookup returns CDR1 MDHEN and CDR2 SYDVKM. The length of the CDR3 is 14 residues. Filled out from reference TRBV28 and TRBJ2-7, the complete variable domain reads DVKVTQSSRYLVKRTGEKVFLECVQDMDHENMFWYRQDPGLGLRLIYFSYDVKMKEKGDIPEGYSVSREKKERFSLILESASTNQTSMYLCASSIRQGAYEQYFGPGTRLTVT.

The chain carries TRBV5-1 and TRBJ2-3, with TRBD2 matching over 10 bases. The trim removed 1 base at V and 7 bases at J, leaving 6 bases unmatched. The CDR3 has 15 residues. Germline loops: CDR1 SGHRS, CDR2 YFSETQ. The CDR3 sequence: CASSLSAGGQNTQYF. The CDR3 nucleotides are TGCGCCAGCAGCTTGTCAGCGGGAGGGCAAAATACGCAGTATTTT.

The chain recombines TRBV9 with TRBJ1-6; weak D call: TRBD1 (6 bases). The CDR3 contains 15 residues. Trimming took 0 bases from V and 5 from J, leaving 9 bases between them. Looked up from germline, CDR1 is SGDLS and CDR2 is YYNGEE. This CDR3 reads CASSVGDTHNSPLHF. As DNA, the CDR3 is TGTGCCAGCAGCGTAGGGGACACCCATAATTCACCCCTCCACTTT.